Listed here are 10 T cell receptor beta chains from one sample, sequenced in a study of cytomegalovirus exposure and HLA in healthy donors. Researchers ran the PCR with 60 Vbeta and 13 Jbeta primers. Repertoires were generated with immunoSEQ multiplex PCR, while TCRdb's copy carries only in-frame clones and drops some. Here the sample spans roughly 130,000 clones, 80% being singletons. The sequencing input was PBMCs. The receptors here all came from a man aged 35-49 years in good health and CMV-seronegative.

This clone was observed once. V gene TRBV6-1 combines with J gene TRBJ2-7; TRBD1 aligns across 12 bases. V dropped 1 base and J dropped 3; count of bases not matched to a gene: 4. From germline, CDR1 is MNHNS and CDR2 SASEGT. The CDR3 has 16 amino acids. CDR3 nucleotide sequence: TGTGCCAGCAGTGAAGGGGGGACAGGGGGCTACTACGAGCAGTACTTC. It yields the protein CASSEGGTGGYYEQYF.

J is TRBJ2-5 and V is TRBV7-3; 7 nucleotides match TRBD1. V shed 4 bases and J 5 bases; nucleotides not matched to a gene: 7. The CDR3 sequence is 14 residues long. Per the germline V gene, CDR1 is SGHTA and CDR2 is FQGTGA. This chain's CDR3 is CASSSIGGTETQYF. The CDR3 region has the DNA TGTGCCAGCAGCTCGATAGGGGGCACGGAGACCCAGTACTTC.

This clone was observed a handful of times. The rearrangement joins TRBV9 to TRBJ2-1; 8 positions match TRBD2. V dropped 6 bases and J dropped 0; count of bases not matched to a gene: 5. The germline CDR1 and CDR2 sequences are SGDLS and YYNGEE. The CDR3 loop spans 15 amino acids. CDR3 protein: CASTELAASYNEQFF. The CDR3 coding sequence is TGTGCCAGCACCGAACTAGCGGCCTCCTACAATGAGCAGTTCTTC.

Here the CDR3 DNA reads TGTGCCAGCAGTTTATTGGGCAGCTTGAACTATGGCTACACCTTC. It specifies CASSLLGSLNYGYTF. The chain employs TRBV28 and TRBJ1-2; D call uncertain. Trimming removed 1 base at V and 2 bases at J, with 11 bases between. The CDR3 is 15 amino acids. CDR1 is MDHEN, CDR2 SYDVKM, per germline.

CDR3 nucleotides: TGTGCCAGCAGTGAGAGACAGGCGGCTGAAGCTTTCTTT. Its protein product is CASSERQAAEAFF. V and J are TRBV2 and TRBJ1-1, with D perhaps TRBD1 (6 bases). The ends were cut back, 3 bases at V and 6 bases at J, with 11 bases in the middle. The CDR3 is 13 residues long. From germline, CDR1 is SNHLY and CDR2 FYNNEI. Based on the CDR3 plus reference TRBV2 and TRBJ1-1, the full variable domain is EPEVTQTPSHQVTQMGQEVILRCVPISNHLYFYWYRQILGQKVEFLVSFYNNEISEKSEIFDDQFSVERPDGSNFTLKIRSTKLEDSAMYFCASSERQAAEAFFGQGTRLTVV.

This rearrangement joins TRBV5-1 to TRBJ1-1, with TRBD1 as a possible D gene (6 bases). Trimming left V 3 bases short and J 10 bases short, with 16 bases between. CDR3 length: 13 amino acids. The germline gives CDR1 SGHRS, CDR2 YFSETQ. CDR3 sequence reads: CASSSGDSGGAFF. The DNA for the CDR3 is TGCGCCAGCAGCTCAGGGGATAGTGGGGGAGCTTTCTTT.

In regard to this clone: At the DNA level, this CDR3 is encoded by other sequences in the same sample as well. This chain links TRBV5-1 with TRBJ2-5, with 8 bases identical to TRBD1. The junction had 4 bases not matched to a gene; V was cut back by 4 bases and J by 5 bases. CDR1 is SGHRS, CDR2 YFSETQ, per germline. The CDR3 is 13 amino acids. CDR3 sequence (DNA): TGCGCCAGCAGCCCGGACAGGGTTGAGACCCAGTACTTC. This encodes CASSPDRVETQYF.

The V and J genes are TRBV30 and TRBJ2-7, with 8 bases lining up with TRBD1. The V gene's germline CDR1 is GTSNPN and CDR2 SVGIG (reference sequence). The CDR3 consists of 13 residues. Trimming cost V 5 bases and J 7 bases; bases outside gene matches: 10. The CDR3 spells CAWGRATGGEQYF. CDR3 in DNA: TGTGCCTGGGGGCGAGCAACAGGGGGAGAGCAGTACTTC.

J is TRBJ2-7 and V is TRBV5-1; D might be TRBD2 (5 bases). V lost 1 base to trimming and J lost 0 bases, with 8 bases between them. Germline CDR1 reads SGHRS; CDR2 reads YFSETQ. This CDR3 contains 14 residues. Written as DNA, the CDR3 is TGCGCCAGCAGCTTGCACGGGGACTCCTACGAGCAGTACTTC. This sequence encodes CASSLHGDSYEQYF.

V and J are TRBV27 and TRBJ2-3, with no clear D. V lost 10 bases to trimming and J lost 0 bases, with 11 bases between them. This CDR3 spans 13 amino acids. The germline CDR1 and CDR2 sequences are MNHEY and SMNVEV (reference sequence). The CDR3 coding sequence is TGTGCCATCAAGACACATAGCACAGATACGCAGTATTTT. Protein: CAIKTHSTDTQYF.